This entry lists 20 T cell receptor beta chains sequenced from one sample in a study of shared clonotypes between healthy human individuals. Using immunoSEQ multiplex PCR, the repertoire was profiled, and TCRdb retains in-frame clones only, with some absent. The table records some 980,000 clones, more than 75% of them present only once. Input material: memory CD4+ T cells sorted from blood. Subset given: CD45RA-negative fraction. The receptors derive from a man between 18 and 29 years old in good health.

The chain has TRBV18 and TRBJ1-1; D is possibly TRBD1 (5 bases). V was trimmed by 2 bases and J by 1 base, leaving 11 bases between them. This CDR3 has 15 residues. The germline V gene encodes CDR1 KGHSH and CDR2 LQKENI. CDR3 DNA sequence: TGTGCCAGCTCACCAAGTGTTCAGGGGAACACTGAAGCTTTCTTT. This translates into CASSPSVQGNTEAFF. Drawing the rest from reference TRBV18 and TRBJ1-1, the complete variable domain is NAGVMQNPRHLVRRRGQEARLRCSPMKGHSHVYWYRQLPEEGLKFMVYLQKENIIDESGMPKERFSAEFPKEGPSILRIQQVVRGDSAAYFCASSPSVQGNTEAFFGQGTRLTVV.

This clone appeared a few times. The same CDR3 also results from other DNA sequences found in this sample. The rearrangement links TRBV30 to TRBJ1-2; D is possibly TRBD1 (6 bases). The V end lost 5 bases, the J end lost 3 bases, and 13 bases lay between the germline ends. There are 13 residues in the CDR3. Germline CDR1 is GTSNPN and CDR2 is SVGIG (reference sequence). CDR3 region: CAWPRGGDYGYTF. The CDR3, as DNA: TGTGCCTGGCCTAGAGGGGGGGACTATGGCTACACCTTC.

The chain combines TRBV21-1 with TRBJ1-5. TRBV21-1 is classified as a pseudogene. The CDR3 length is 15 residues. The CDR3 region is CASSKGEKYNQPQHF. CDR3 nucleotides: TGTGCCAGCAGCAAGGGGGAAAAGTACAATCAGCCCCAGCATTTT.

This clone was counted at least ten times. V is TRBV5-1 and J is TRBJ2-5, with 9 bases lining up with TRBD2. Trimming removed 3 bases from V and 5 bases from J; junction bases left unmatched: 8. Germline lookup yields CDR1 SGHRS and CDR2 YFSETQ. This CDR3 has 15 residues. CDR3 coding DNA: TGCGCCAGCAGCTCAGATAGCGGGGGAGGTGAGACCCAGTACTTC. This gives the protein CASSSDSGGGETQYF.

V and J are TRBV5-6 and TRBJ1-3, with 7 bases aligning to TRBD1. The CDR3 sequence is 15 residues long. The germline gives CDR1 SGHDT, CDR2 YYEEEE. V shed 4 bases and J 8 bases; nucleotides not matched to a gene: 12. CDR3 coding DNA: TGTGCCAGCAGCCAGACAGGGCGTAATATGGACACCATATATTTT. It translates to CASSQTGRNMDTIYF. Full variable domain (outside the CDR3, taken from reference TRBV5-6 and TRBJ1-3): DAGVTQSPTHLIKTRGQQVTLRCSPKSGHDTVSWYQQALGQGPQFIFQYYEEEERQRGNFPDRFSGHQFPNYSSELNVNALLLGDSALYLCASSQTGRNMDTIYFGEGSWLTVV.

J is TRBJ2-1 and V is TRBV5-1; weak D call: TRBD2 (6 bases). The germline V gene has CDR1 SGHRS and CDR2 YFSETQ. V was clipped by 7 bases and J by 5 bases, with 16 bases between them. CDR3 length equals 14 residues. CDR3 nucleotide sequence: TGCGCCAGCGAGGGTAGCGGACAAAACAATGAGCAGTTCTTC. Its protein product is CASEGSGQNNEQFF.

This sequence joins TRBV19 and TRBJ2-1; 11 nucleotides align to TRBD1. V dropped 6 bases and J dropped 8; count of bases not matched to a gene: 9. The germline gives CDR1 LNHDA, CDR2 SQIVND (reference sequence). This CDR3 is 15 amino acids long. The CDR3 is CASRDRGLSFYEQFF. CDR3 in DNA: TGTGCCAGTAGGGACAGGGGGCTAAGCTTCTATGAGCAGTTCTTC.

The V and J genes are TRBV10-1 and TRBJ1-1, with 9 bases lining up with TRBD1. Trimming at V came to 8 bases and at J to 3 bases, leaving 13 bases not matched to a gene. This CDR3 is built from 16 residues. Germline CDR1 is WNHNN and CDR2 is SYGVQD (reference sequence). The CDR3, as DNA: TGCGCCAGCCCTAGGCGACAGGGGGGAAACGACACTGAAGCTTTCTTT. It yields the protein CASPRRQGGNDTEAFF.

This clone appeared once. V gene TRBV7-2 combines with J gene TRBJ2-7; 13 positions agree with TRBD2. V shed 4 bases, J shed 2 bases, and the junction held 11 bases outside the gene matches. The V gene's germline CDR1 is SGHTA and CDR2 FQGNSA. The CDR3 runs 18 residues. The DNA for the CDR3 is TGTGCCAGCAGCTATGAGACTAGCGGGAGGAGGGTCGCCTACGAGCAGTACTTC. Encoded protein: CASSYETSGRRVAYEQYF. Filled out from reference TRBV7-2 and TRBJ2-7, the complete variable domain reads GAGVSQSPSNKVTEKGKDVELRCDPISGHTALYWYRQSLGQGLEFLIYFQGNSAPDKSGLPSDRFSAERTGGSVSTLTIQRTQQEDSAVYLCASSYETSGRRVAYEQYFGPGTRLTVT.

In nucleotides, the CDR3 is TGTGCCAGCAGCTTAAGGGGTAATGAGCAGTTCTTC. This encodes CASSLRGNEQFF. J is TRBJ2-1 and V is TRBV7-3; D gene unclear. Germline CDR1 and CDR2: SGHTA and FQGTGA. The CDR3 runs to 12 residues. V was cut by 1 base and J by 7 bases, with 5 bases left in between.

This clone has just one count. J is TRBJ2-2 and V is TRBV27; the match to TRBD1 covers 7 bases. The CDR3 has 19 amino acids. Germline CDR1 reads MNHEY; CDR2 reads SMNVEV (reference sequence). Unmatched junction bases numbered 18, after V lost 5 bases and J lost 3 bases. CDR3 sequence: CASSPPDRAGWVYTGELFF. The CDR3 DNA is TGTGCCAGCAGTCCCCCAGACAGGGCGGGCTGGGTATACACCGGGGAGCTGTTTTTT.

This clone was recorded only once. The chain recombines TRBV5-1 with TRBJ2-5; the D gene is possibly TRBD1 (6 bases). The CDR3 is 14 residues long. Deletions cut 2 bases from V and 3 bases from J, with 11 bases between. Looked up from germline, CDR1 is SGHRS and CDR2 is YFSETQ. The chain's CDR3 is CASSLGGTKETQYF. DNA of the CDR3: TGCGCCAGCAGCTTAGGGGGAACTAAAGAGACCCAGTACTTC.

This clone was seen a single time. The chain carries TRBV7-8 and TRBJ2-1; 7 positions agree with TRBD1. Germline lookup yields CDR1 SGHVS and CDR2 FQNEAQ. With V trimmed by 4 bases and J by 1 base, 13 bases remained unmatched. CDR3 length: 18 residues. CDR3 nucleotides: TGTGCCAGCAGCTCTAGGGGGCAGGTAGGGAGTTCCTACAATGAGCAGTTCTTC. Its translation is CASSSRGQVGSSYNEQFF.

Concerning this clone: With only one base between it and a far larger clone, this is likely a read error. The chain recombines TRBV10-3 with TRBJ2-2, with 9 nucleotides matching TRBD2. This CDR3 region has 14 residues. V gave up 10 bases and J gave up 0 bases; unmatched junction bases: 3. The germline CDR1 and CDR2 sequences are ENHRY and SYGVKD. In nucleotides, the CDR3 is TGTGCCACCGCTAGCGGGGCGAACACCGGGGAGCTGTTTTTT. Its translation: CATASGANTGELFF.

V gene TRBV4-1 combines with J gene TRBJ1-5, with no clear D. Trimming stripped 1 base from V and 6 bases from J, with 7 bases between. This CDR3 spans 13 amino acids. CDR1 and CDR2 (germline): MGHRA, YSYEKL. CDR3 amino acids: CASSQVISQPQHF. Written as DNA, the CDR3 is TGCGCCAGCAGCCAAGTTATCAGTCAGCCCCAGCATTTT.

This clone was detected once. The CDR3 reads CASSLVGKNSPLHF. As DNA, the CDR3 is TGCGCCAGCAGCTTGGTGGGGAAAAATTCACCCCTCCACTTT. This chain uses TRBV5-1 with TRBJ1-6, with unresolved D. The CDR3 runs to 14 residues. V was cut by 0 bases and J by 7 bases, with 8 bases left in between. Germline CDR1 is SGHRS and CDR2 is YFSETQ.

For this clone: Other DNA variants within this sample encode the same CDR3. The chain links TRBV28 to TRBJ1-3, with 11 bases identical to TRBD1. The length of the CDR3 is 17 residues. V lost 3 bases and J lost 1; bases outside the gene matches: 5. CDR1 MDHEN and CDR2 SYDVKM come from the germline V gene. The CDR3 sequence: CASSLRGQGGSGNTIYF. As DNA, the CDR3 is TGTGCCAGCAGTTTGCGGGGACAGGGGGGATCTGGAAACACCATATATTTT.

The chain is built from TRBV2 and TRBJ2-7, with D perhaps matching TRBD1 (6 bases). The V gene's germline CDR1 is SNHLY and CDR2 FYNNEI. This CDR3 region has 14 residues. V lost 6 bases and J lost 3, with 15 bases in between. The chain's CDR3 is CASRALTGSYEQYF. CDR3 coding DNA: TGTGCCAGCAGGGCATTAACAGGGAGCTACGAGCAGTACTTC.

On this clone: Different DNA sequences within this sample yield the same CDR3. CDR3 in amino acids: CASSSDRGANYGYTF. The CDR3 DNA sequence: TGTGCCAGCAGCTCGGACAGGGGAGCTAACTATGGCTACACCTTC. This chain connects TRBV7-2 to TRBJ1-2; 9 positions match TRBD1. Germline V gene lookup returns CDR1 SGHTA and CDR2 FQGNSA. The CDR3 consists of 15 residues. The junction had 3 bases not matched to a gene; V was cut back by 4 bases and J by 0 bases.

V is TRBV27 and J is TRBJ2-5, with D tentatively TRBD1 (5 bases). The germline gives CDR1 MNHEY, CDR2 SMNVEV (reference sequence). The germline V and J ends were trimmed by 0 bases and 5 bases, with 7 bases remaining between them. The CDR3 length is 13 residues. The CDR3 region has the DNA TGTGCCAGCAGTTTATCCAGGGTGGAGACCCAGTACTTC. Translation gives CASSLSRVETQYF.